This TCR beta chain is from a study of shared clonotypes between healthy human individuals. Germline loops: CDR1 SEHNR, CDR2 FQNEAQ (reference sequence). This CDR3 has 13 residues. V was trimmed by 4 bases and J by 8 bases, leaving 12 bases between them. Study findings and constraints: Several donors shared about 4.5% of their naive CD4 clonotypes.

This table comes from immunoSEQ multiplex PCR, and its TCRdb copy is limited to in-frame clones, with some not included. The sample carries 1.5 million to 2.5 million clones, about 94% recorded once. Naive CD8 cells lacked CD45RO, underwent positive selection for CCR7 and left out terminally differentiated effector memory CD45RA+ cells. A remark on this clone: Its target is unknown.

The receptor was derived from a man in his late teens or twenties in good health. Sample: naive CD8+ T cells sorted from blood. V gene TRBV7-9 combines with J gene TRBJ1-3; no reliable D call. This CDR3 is CASSYLIGDTIYF. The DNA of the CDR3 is TGTGCCAGCAGCTATCTAATCGGAGACACCATATATTTT.